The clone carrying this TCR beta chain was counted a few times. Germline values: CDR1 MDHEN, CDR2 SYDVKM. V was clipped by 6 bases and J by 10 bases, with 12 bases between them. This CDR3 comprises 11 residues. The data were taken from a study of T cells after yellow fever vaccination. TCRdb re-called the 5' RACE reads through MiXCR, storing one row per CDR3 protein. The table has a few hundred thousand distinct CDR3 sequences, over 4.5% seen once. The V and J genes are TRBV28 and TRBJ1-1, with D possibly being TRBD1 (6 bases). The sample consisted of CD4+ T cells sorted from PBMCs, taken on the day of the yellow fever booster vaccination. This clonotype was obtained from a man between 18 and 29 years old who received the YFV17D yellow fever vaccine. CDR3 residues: CASSNRVRAFF. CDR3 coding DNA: TGTGCCAGCAGCAACAGGGTCAGAGCTTTCTTT.